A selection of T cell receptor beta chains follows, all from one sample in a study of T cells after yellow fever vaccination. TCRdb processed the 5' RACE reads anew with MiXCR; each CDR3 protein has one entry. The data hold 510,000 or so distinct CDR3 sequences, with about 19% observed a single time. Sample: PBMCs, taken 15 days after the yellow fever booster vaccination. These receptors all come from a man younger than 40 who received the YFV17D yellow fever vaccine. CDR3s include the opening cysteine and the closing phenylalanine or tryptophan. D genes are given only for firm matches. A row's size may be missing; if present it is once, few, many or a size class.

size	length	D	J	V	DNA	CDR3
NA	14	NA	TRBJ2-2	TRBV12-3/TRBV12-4	TGTGCCAGCAGTTTAAAAGTTCTGGCCGGGGAGCTGTTTTTT	CASSLKVLAGELFF
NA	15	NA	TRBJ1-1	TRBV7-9	TGTGCCAGCAGCTTAAGTGTGATATCGAACCTGGAAGCTTTCTTT	CASSLSVISNLEAFF
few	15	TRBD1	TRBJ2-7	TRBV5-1	TGCGCCAGCAGCCTTACAGGACAGGGTAACTACGAGCAGTACTTC	CASSLTGQGNYEQYF
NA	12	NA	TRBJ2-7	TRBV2	TGTGCCAGCACTAAGGGTACCAACGAGCAGTACTTC	CASTKGTNEQYF
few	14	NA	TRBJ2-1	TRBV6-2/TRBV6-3	TGTGCCAGCAGCCCCCTTGGGACACGCATGGGGCAGTTCTTC	CASSPLGTRMGQFF
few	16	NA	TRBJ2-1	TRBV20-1	TGCAGTGCTAGAGGGATCCGAACCAATTCTTACAATGAGCAGTTCTTC	CSARGIRTNSYNEQFF
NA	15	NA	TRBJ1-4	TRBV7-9	TGTGCCAGCAGTCCTCTCTTCGTACGGGATGAAAAACTGTTTTTT	CASSPLFVRDEKLFF
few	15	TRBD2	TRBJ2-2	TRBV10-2	TGCGCCAGCGCGGGGGGAGGGGGGAACACCGGGGAGCTGTTTTTT	CASAGGGGNTGELFF
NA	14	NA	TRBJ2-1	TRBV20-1	TGCAGTGCTGGAACCCAGACTACCTACAATGAGCAGTTCTTC	CSAGTQTTYNEQFF
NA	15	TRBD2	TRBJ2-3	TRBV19	TGTGCCAGTAGTATAAACAGCGGGAGAGAGGCTACGCAGTATTTT	CASSINSGREATQYF
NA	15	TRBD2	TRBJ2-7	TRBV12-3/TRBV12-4	TGTGCCAGCACCCTGCTAAGCGGGAGAAACTACGAGCAGTACTTC	CASTLLSGRNYEQYF
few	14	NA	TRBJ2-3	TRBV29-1	TGCAGCGTCCGGGCCACGCCGGGCACAGATACGCAGTATTTT	CSVRATPGTDTQYF
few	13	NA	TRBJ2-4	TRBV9	TGTGCCAGCAGCCCATCCCGTGAAAACATTCAGTACTTC	CASSPSRENIQYF
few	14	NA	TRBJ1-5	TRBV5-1	TGCGCCAGCAGCTTGGAGACAGGCGGCCAGCCCCAGCATTTT	CASSLETGGQPQHF
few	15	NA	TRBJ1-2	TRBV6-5	TGTGCCAGCAGTTACTCTTCCACATACTCGGGGGGCTACACCTTC	CASSYSSTYSGGYTF
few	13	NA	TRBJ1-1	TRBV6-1	TGTGCCAGCACGGAGAGCATGAACACTGAAGCTTTCTTT	CASTESMNTEAFF
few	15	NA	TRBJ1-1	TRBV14	TGTGCCAGCAGCCAAGTCGGCGGCGGGGCCACTGAAGCTTTCTTT	CASSQVGGGATEAFF
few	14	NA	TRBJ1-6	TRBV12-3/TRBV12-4	TGTGCCAGCACCCTCGGAGGAACGAATTCACCCCTCCACTTT	CASTLGGTNSPLHF
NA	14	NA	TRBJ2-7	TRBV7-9	TGTGCCAGCAGCTCCCGGGACGCCCCCTACGAGCAGTACTTC	CASSSRDAPYEQYF
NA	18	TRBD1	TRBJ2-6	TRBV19	TGTGCCTCCAGGGGGAGCGGCATTCTGGGTACAGGGGCCAACGTCCTGACTTTC	CASRGSGILGTGANVLTF
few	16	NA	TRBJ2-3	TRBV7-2	TGTGCCAGCAGCTTAGCGCGGGTTAGCGGCACAGATACGCAGTATTTT	CASSLARVSGTDTQYF
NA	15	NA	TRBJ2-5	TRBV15	TGTGCCACCAGCATGAGACTACAGGGCCCAGAGACCCAGTACTTC	CATSMRLQGPETQYF
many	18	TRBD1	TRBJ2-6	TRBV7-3	TGTGCCAGCAGCCCTATCGGGACAGCCAACTCTGGGGCCAACGTCCTGACTTTC	CASSPIGTANSGANVLTF
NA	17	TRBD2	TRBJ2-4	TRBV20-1	TGCAGTGCTAGACTAGCGGGCGTTAAACTAGCCAAAAACATTCAGTACTTC	CSARLAGVKLAKNIQYF
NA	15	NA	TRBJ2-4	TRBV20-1	TGCAGTGCTAGAAAGCTGCTTAGCCAGGGAAACATTCAGTACTTC	CSARKLLSQGNIQYF
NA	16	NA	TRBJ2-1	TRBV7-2	TGTGCCAGCAGCTTACAGGCAGAGGGATTGGGCAATGAGCAGTTCTTC	CASSLQAEGLGNEQFF
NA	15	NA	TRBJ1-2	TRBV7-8	TGTGCCAGCAGCTCGGGACCCGGCCTCCCACATGGCTACACCTTC	CASSSGPGLPHGYTF
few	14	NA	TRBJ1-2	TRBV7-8	TGTGCCAGCAGTCCAGGACTAGAGAACTATGGCTACACCTTC	CASSPGLENYGYTF
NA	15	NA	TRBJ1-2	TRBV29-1	TGCAGCGTCGAGGGAGGGGGGCAGAGGGGAAGAGGCTACACCTTC	CSVEGGGQRGRGYTF
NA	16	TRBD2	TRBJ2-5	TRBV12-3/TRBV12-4	TGTGCCAGCAGTCTCTCTGGGCTAGCGGGAGTAGAGACCCAGTACTTC	CASSLSGLAGVETQYF